Below are 23 T cell receptor beta chains sequenced from a single sample in a study of blood T cell repertoires in COVID-19. Only in-frame clones appear in the TCRdb table, and some are missing; sequencing was by immunoSEQ multiplex PCR. Of 150,000 or so clones listed, 70% to 90% are singletons. The sequenced sample consisted of peripheral blood. Receptors originate from a woman aged 55-75 years with acute or convalescent COVID-19.

This chain joins TRBV14 and TRBJ1-1; 12 bases agree with TRBD1. J gave up 3 bases and V 1 base, and 12 bases lay outside the gene matches. Germline-derived CDR1 and CDR2 are SGHDN and FVKESK. This CDR3 is 19 amino acids long. The CDR3: CASSQAAGQGAVKDTEAFF. The CDR3 DNA reads as TGTGCCAGCAGCCAAGCAGCGGGACAGGGGGCTGTTAAAGACACTGAAGCTTTCTTT.

The chain recombines TRBV19 with TRBJ2-3; 16 nucleotides align to TRBD2. Germline V gives CDR1 LNHDA, CDR2 SQIVND (reference sequence). The CDR3 has 17 amino acids. The trim removed 7 bases at V and 2 bases at J, leaving 6 bases unmatched. The CDR3 DNA reads as TGTGCCAGTAATAAAGGGACTAGCGGGGGGGCCACAGATACGCAGTATTTT. This codes for CASNKGTSGGATDTQYF.

A single count supports this clone. The V and J genes are TRBV9 and TRBJ2-3; 8 nucleotides match TRBD1. V was clipped by 1 base and J by 2 bases; unmatched bases: 3. This CDR3 region has 15 residues. Germline CDR1 is SGDLS and CDR2 is YYNGEE. As DNA, the CDR3 is TGTGCCAGCAGCGTACGACAGGGGTACACAGATACGCAGTATTTT. Its protein product is CASSVRQGYTDTQYF.

This clone has only one observation. The chain recombines TRBV5-4 with TRBJ1-1, with D tentatively TRBD1 (6 bases). The CDR3 is 15 residues long. V lost 4 bases, J lost 2 bases, and 15 bases lay in between. CDR1 SGHNT and CDR2 YYREEE come from the germline V gene (reference sequence). The CDR3 here is CASSDRRGGNTEAFF. As DNA, the CDR3 is TGTGCCAGCAGCGACAGGCGGGGGGGAAACACTGAAGCTTTCTTT.

The V call is TRBV7-2, the J call TRBJ1-6; weak D call: TRBD1 (5 bases). Germline V gene data show CDR1 as SGHTA and CDR2 as FQGNSA. This CDR3 is built from 15 residues. V shed 3 bases and J shed 4 bases, with 10 bases lying between them. CDR3 in amino acids: CASSFSDSYNSPLHF. For the CDR3, the DNA is TGTGCCAGCAGCTTTTCCGACAGTTATAATTCACCCCTCCACTTT.

The CDR3 sequence: CASSYYKFVEAFF. CDR3 DNA: TGTGCCAGCAGTTACTACAAATTTGTTGAAGCTTTCTTT. V and J are TRBV6-5 and TRBJ1-1; D gene uncertain. CDR1 MNHEY and CDR2 SVGAGI come from the germline V gene. CDR3 size: 13 residues. V was shortened by 1 base and J by 7 bases, with 10 bases between the two germline ends.

CDR3 loop: CASSLRGTGAENEQFF. For the CDR3, the DNA is TGTGCCAGCAGCTTACGAGGGACAGGGGCGGAAAATGAGCAGTTCTTC. This chain uses TRBV11-2 with TRBJ2-1, with 10 nucleotides matching TRBD1. This CDR3 has 16 residues. Germline CDR1 is SGHAT and CDR2 is FQNNGV. V was pared by 2 bases and J by 7 bases, with 8 bases of the junction left unmatched.

The count of this clone is one. The chain combines TRBV19 with TRBJ2-1; 14 nucleotides agree with TRBD2. V shed 1 base, J shed 0 bases, and the junction held 2 bases outside the gene matches. In germline, CDR1 is LNHDA, CDR2 SQIVND (reference sequence). The CDR3 is 18 residues long. CDR3 region: CASSIGLAGGSSYNEQFF. CDR3 in DNA: TGTGCCAGTAGTATAGGACTAGCGGGGGGGAGCTCCTACAATGAGCAGTTCTTC.

The V and J genes are TRBV19 and TRBJ1-6; D unresolved. V was trimmed by 6 bases and J by 0 bases, leaving 9 bases between them. The CDR3 is 15 residues long. Germline lookup yields CDR1 LNHDA and CDR2 SQIVND (reference sequence). CDR3 sequence (DNA): TGTGCCAGTAGGGAACAGTCCTCCTATAATTCACCCCTCCACTTT. This gives the protein CASREQSSYNSPLHF.

The gene calls are TRBV6-5 and TRBJ2-1, with 7 nucleotides matching TRBD1. V lost 2 bases and J lost 4; bases outside the gene matches: 5. CDR1 MNHEY and CDR2 SVGAGI come from the germline V gene. The CDR3 has 15 amino acids. In DNA form, the CDR3 reads TGTGCCAGCAGTTACCGGGCAGGGGGATACAATGAGCAGTTCTTC. Translation: CASSYRAGGYNEQFF.

V gene TRBV5-5 combines with J gene TRBJ2-1; D is unclear. This CDR3 has 13 amino acids. Germline loops: CDR1 SGHKS, CDR2 YYEKEE (reference sequence). The V end lost 1 base, the J end lost 9 bases, and 11 bases lay between the germline ends. The CDR3 DNA sequence: TGTGCCAGCAGCTTGAATTACGGTAGTGAGCAGTTCTTC. Translated: CASSLNYGSEQFF.

The genes are TRBV7-2 and TRBJ2-5, with 7 bases aligning to TRBD2. V lost 1 base, J lost 7 bases, and 6 bases stayed unmatched. The CDR3 has 14 residues. Per the germline V gene, CDR1 is SGHTA and CDR2 is FQGNSA. This chain's CDR3 is CASSLDRGDGTQYF. In DNA, the CDR3 is TGTGCCAGCAGCTTAGATCGGGGGGACGGGACCCAGTACTTC.

The chain has TRBV10-3 and TRBJ1-4, with 8 bases identical to TRBD1. The CDR3 covers 14 residues. The germline CDR1 and CDR2 sequences are ENHRY and SYGVKD. V dropped 10 bases and J dropped 3; count of bases not matched to a gene: 7. CDR3 amino acids: CATTRGLANEKLFF. CDR3 bases: TGTGCCACCACCAGGGGGCTTGCTAATGAAAAACTGTTTTTT.

The chain employs TRBV5-1 and TRBJ2-7; 7 bases map to TRBD1. In germline, CDR1 is SGHRS, CDR2 YFSETQ. This CDR3 has 15 amino acids. Trimming cost V 4 bases and J 3 bases; bases outside gene matches: 10. CDR3 DNA: TGCGCCAGCAGCGAAGAAGACAGGGAAGTCTACGAGCAGTACTTC. This gives the protein CASSEEDREVYEQYF.

The DNA for the CDR3 is TGTGCCAGTAGTATGATGGGACAGAACACTGAAGCTTTCTTT. Translation gives CASSMMGQNTEAFF. This chain uses TRBV19 with TRBJ1-1, with D possibly matching TRBD1 (6 bases). V lost 3 bases to trimming and J lost 1 base, with 9 bases between them. The CDR3 totals 14 residues. CDR1 is LNHDA and CDR2 is SQIVND in the germline V gene (reference sequence).

This chain links TRBV5-1 with TRBJ2-7; D possibly corresponds to TRBD1 (5 bases). CDR3 length: 13 residues. Germline CDR1 and CDR2: SGHRS and YFSETQ. Trimming stripped 3 bases from V and 2 bases from J, with 9 bases between. CDR3 loop: CASSSDSPYEQYF. CDR3 nucleotide sequence: TGCGCCAGCAGCTCAGACAGCCCCTACGAGCAGTACTTC.

The V and J genes are TRBV2 and TRBJ1-2, with a weak D call TRBD1 (5 bases). The CDR3 length is 13 residues. Germline CDR1 SNHLY, CDR2 FYNNEI. The V end was cut by 6 bases, the J end by 5 bases, with 13 bases between. The CDR3 region has the DNA TGTGCCAGCAGGACCGGGACTGAGTATGGCTACACCTTC. Encoded protein: CASRTGTEYGYTF. The full variable domain, in which reference TRBV2 and TRBJ1-2 provide the parts outside the CDR3, is EPEVTQTPSHQVTQMGQEVILRCVPISNHLYFYWYRQILGQKVEFLVSFYNNEISEKSEIFDDQFSVERPDGSNFTLKIRSTKLEDSAMYFCASRTGTEYGYTFGSGTRLTVV.

V gene TRBV5-1 combines with J gene TRBJ1-4, with D possibly matching TRBD1 (6 bases). This CDR3 has 15 residues. With 4 bases removed from V and 5 bases from J, the gap between germline ends came to 15 bases. CDR1 is SGHRS and CDR2 is YFSETQ in the germline V gene. In DNA, the CDR3 is TGCGCCAGCAGCGTCCAACAGGGCTCCAATGAAAAACTGTTTTTT. Translating gives CASSVQQGSNEKLFF. Supplemented by reference TRBV5-1 and TRBJ1-4, the full variable domain reads KAGVTQTPRYLIKTRGQQVTLSCSPISGHRSVSWYQQTPGQGLQFLFEYFSETQRNKGNFPGRFSGRQFSNSRSEMNVSTLELGDSALYLCASSVQQGSNEKLFFGSGTQLSVL.

V and J are TRBV7-8 and TRBJ2-7; the D is unclear. Germline V gives CDR1 SGHVS, CDR2 FQNEAQ. The germline V and J ends were trimmed by 4 bases and 1 base, with 14 bases remaining between them. The CDR3 has 15 amino acids. CDR3 sequence reads: CASSSFETVSYEQYF. CDR3 nucleotide sequence: TGTGCCAGCAGCTCCTTCGAGACTGTTTCCTACGAGCAGTACTTC.

The chain uses TRBV7-8 and TRBJ2-6; D is perhaps TRBD2 (5 bases). Between the trimmed V and J ends, which lost 3 bases and 0 bases, there was a span of 12 bases. Germline CDR1 and CDR2: SGHVS and FQNEAQ. The CDR3 sequence is 17 residues long. The CDR3 here is CASSLSGVSSGANVLTF. Here the CDR3 DNA reads TGTGCCAGCAGCTTGAGCGGTGTCAGCTCTGGGGCCAACGTCCTGACTTTC.

The chain combines TRBV4-3 with TRBJ1-1; D is possibly TRBD1 (6 bases). This CDR3 spans 16 amino acids. Trimming took 3 bases from V and 6 from J, leaving 20 bases between them. Germline V gene sequence: CDR1 LGHNA, CDR2 YSLEER. The CDR3, as DNA: TGCGCCAGCAGCCACAAAGGGGCGACAGGTCTGCCTGAAGCTTTCTTT. Translated: CASSHKGATGLPEAFF.

The rearrangement joins TRBV20-1 to TRBJ2-2, with D unclear. The germline V gene has CDR1 DFQATT and CDR2 SNEGSKA (reference sequence). V shed 6 bases and J shed 6 bases, with 8 bases lying between them. The CDR3 runs 11 residues. CDR3 amino acids: CSALRAGELFF. The CDR3 coding sequence is TGCAGTGCCCTCCGGGCCGGGGAGCTGTTTTTT.

The V call is TRBV27, the J call TRBJ1-6; D unresolved. Trimming removed 6 bases at V and 6 bases at J, with 12 bases between. The CDR3 runs to 14 residues. From germline, CDR1 is MNHEY and CDR2 SMNVEV (reference sequence). Here the CDR3 reads CASRTRLGNSPLHF. The CDR3 nucleotides are TGTGCCAGCAGGACGCGGTTGGGTAATTCACCCCTCCACTTT.